A selection of T cell receptor beta chains follows, all from one sample in a study of OX40 agonist ivuxolimab in advanced cancers. The table came from immunoSEQ multiplex PCR; TCRdb's copy has only in-frame clones and leaves some out. The sample carries tens of thousands of clones, about 86% recorded once. Specimen: CD4+ or CD8+ T cells sorted from blood, collected in a trial of the OX40 agonist ivuxolimab. These receptors were obtained from an adult with an advanced solid tumor such as melanoma, head and neck, liver or kidney cancer. CDR3s include the opening cysteine and the closing phenylalanine or tryptophan. The order of the fields is D gene, V gene, J gene, clone size, CDR3 DNA, CDR3 protein. The D gene is left open where the match is weak. Clone size is shown for a subset of rows, as once, few, many or a class of expanded clone.

D gene: -
V gene: TRBV28
J gene: TRBJ2-5
clone size: -
CDR3 DNA: TGTGCCAGCAGTTCCGTGGGGAGTCTGCGGGAGACCCAGTACTTC
CDR3 protein: CASSSVGSLRETQYF

D gene: TRBD2
V gene: TRBV18
J gene: TRBJ2-5
clone size: -
CDR3 DNA: TGTGCCAGCTCACCGGGGACTAGCGGGAGGATGGAGACCCAGTACTTC
CDR3 protein: CASSPGTSGRMETQYF

D gene: -
V gene: TRBV4-1
J gene: TRBJ2-1
clone size: -
CDR3 DNA: TGCGCCAGCAGCCAAGGCCCTCACAATGAGCAGTTCTTC
CDR3 protein: CASSQGPHNEQFF

D gene: -
V gene: TRBV6-6
J gene: TRBJ2-1
clone size: -
CDR3 DNA: TGTGCCAGCAGCACACATATCTCCTACAATGAGCAGTTCTTC
CDR3 protein: CASSTHISYNEQFF

D gene: TRBD1
V gene: TRBV4-2
J gene: TRBJ2-7
clone size: -
CDR3 DNA: TGTGCCAGCAGCCCGACAGGGGGCGCATCCTACGAGCAGTACTTC
CDR3 protein: CASSPTGGASYEQYF

D gene: TRBD1
V gene: TRBV7-8
J gene: TRBJ1-1
clone size: -
CDR3 DNA: TGTGCCAGCAGCTCGAGCCGACAGGGGACCACTGAAGCTTTCTTT
CDR3 protein: CASSSSRQGTTEAFF

D gene: TRBD1
V gene: TRBV10-3
J gene: TRBJ2-2
clone size: once
CDR3 DNA: TGTGCCATCAGTGAGACAGGGGGCTACACCGGGGAGCTGTTTTTT
CDR3 protein: CAISETGGYTGELFF

D gene: -
V gene: TRBV7-9
J gene: TRBJ2-2
clone size: -
CDR3 DNA: TGTGCCAGCAGCCTAGCGTGGGCCGGGGAGCTGTTTTTT
CDR3 protein: CASSLAWAGELFF

D gene: -
V gene: TRBV6-6
J gene: TRBJ1-5
clone size: -
CDR3 DNA: TGTGCCAGCAGGAGTCCGGGGATTAGCAATCAGCCCCAGCATTTT
CDR3 protein: CASRSPGISNQPQHF

D gene: TRBD2
V gene: TRBV18
J gene: TRBJ2-1
clone size: -
CDR3 DNA: TGTGCCAGCCGACGGACTAGCGGGAGCCTCTCCTACAATGAGCAGTTCTTC
CDR3 protein: CASRRTSGSLSYNEQFF